A single sample is the source of the 26 T cell receptor beta chains below, sequenced in a study of T cells after yellow fever vaccination. TCRdb re-called the 5' RACE reads through MiXCR, storing one row per CDR3 protein. This table has approximately 120,000 distinct CDR3 sequences, 8% to 10% appearing once. The starting material was CD8+ T cells sorted from PBMCs, obtained on the day of the yellow fever booster vaccination. These receptors were taken from a man between 18 and 35 years old who received the YFV17D yellow fever vaccine.

This clonotype was picked up a small number of times. The chain recombines TRBV6-6 with TRBJ2-3; 7 bases align to TRBD2. The CDR3 is 19 amino acids. The germline CDR1 and CDR2 sequences are MNHNY and SVGAGI (reference sequence). V lost 0 bases and J lost 2; bases outside the gene matches: 14. For the CDR3, the DNA is TGTGCCAGCAGTTACTCCATCGGTGGGGGGGACCTTGACACAGATACGCAGTATTTT. This translates into CASSYSIGGGDLDTDTQYF.

This clonotype has a handful of counts. J is TRBJ2-3 and V is TRBV28; 10 nucleotides match TRBD1. The V and J ends lost 0 bases and 6 bases, in that order; junction bases with no gene match: 9. CDR1 is MDHEN and CDR2 is SYDVKM in the germline V gene. The CDR3 extends over 17 amino acids. CDR3 DNA sequence: TGTGCCAGCAGTTTATGGAGGACAGGGGGGACTAAGGATACGCAGTATTTT. Translation: CASSLWRTGGTKDTQYF.

The chain is built from TRBV4-1 and TRBJ2-1; D is undetermined. The CDR3 is made up of 16 amino acids. The V gene's germline CDR1 is MGHRA and CDR2 YSYEKL. Trimming removed 1 base from V and 2 bases from J, with 12 bases in between. CDR3 amino acids: CASSQVFRETYNEQFF. The CDR3 region has the DNA TGCGCCAGCAGCCAAGTTTTTAGGGAAACCTACAATGAGCAGTTCTTC.

The chain is built from TRBV14 and TRBJ1-1; D call uncertain. CDR1 is SGHDN, CDR2 FVKESK, per germline. The CDR3 extends over 15 amino acids. Trimming pared 1 base from V and 0 bases from J, leaving 9 bases between. CDR3 bases: TGTGCCAGCAGCCAAGGGACGGCTATGAACACTGAAGCTTTCTTT. Amino acid sequence: CASSQGTAMNTEAFF.

Here the CDR3 reads CASSSRDTNEQFF. Written as DNA, the CDR3 is TGTGCCAGCAGCTCCCGGGACACGAATGAGCAGTTCTTC. The chain carries TRBV7-9 and TRBJ2-1; D perhaps matches TRBD1 (6 bases). Germline V gene lookup returns CDR1 SEHNR and CDR2 FQNEAQ (reference sequence). This CDR3 region has 13 residues. The germline V and J ends were trimmed by 4 bases and 7 bases, with 11 bases remaining between them.

V and J are TRBV6-2 or TRBV6-3 and TRBJ1-1, with 8 bases matching TRBD1. V lost 7 bases, J lost 6 bases, and 7 bases stayed unmatched. There are 13 residues in the CDR3. Looked up from germline, CDR1 is MNHEY and CDR2 is SVGEGT. The CDR3 coding sequence is TGTGCCAGCACGGGGGACAGGACCCCTGAAGCTTTCTTT. It translates to CASTGDRTPEAFF.

The genes are TRBV4-3 and TRBJ1-5; D call uncertain. The length of the CDR3 is 16 residues. Deletions cut 2 bases from V and 0 bases from J, with 11 bases between. Germline V gives CDR1 LGHNA, CDR2 YSLEER. The CDR3 loop is CASSQLYGDSNQPQHF. The DNA for the CDR3 is TGCGCCAGCAGCCAACTTTACGGGGATAGCAATCAGCCCCAGCATTTT.

This clonotype was counted a few times. The gene calls are TRBV6-5 and TRBJ1-3; TRBD1 agrees at 8 bases. This CDR3 is built from 15 residues. J gave up 4 bases and V 7 bases, and 9 bases lay outside the gene matches. Looked up from germline, CDR1 is MNHEY and CDR2 is SVGAGI. CDR3 protein: CASTKTGAAGNTIYF. The CDR3 DNA follows: TGTGCCAGCACAAAGACAGGGGCAGCAGGAAACACCATATATTTT.

This clonotype was counted a few times. This chain links TRBV7-2 with TRBJ2-1, with no clear D. CDR1 and CDR2 from the germline V gene are SGHTA and FQGNSA. This CDR3 has 12 residues. Trimming left V 1 base short and J 7 bases short, with 5 bases between. CDR3 DNA: TGTGCCAGCAGCTTAGGTAAAAATGAGCAGTTCTTC. Amino acid sequence: CASSLGKNEQFF.

The chain couples TRBV6-5 to TRBJ2-7; TRBD1 might be the D (5 bases). The V gene lost 6 bases and the J gene lost 0 bases, with 12 bases spanning the gap. The CDR3 is made up of 14 amino acids. The germline gives CDR1 MNHEY, CDR2 SVGAGI. The DNA of the CDR3 is TGTGCCAGCAGCCCCTCGACAGACTCCTACGAGCAGTACGTC. It yields the protein CASSPSTDSYEQYV.

This chain joins TRBV14 and TRBJ2-3; TRBD2 matches at 14 bases. J lost 10 bases, V lost 4 bases, and 13 bases had no gene match. In germline, CDR1 is SGHDN, CDR2 FVKESK. The length of the CDR3 is 17 residues. CDR3 nucleotide sequence: TGTGCCAGCAGCCCGATTTCGACTAGCGGGGGGGCGTGGGCGCAGTATTTT. Its protein is CASSPISTSGGAWAQYF. Variable domain in full (rest from reference TRBV14 and TRBJ2-3): EAGVTQFPSHSVIEKGQTVTLRCDPISGHDNLYWYRRVMGKEIKFLLHFVKESKQDESGMPNNRFLAERTGGTYSTLKVQPAELEDSGVYFCASSPISTSGGAWAQYFGPGTRLTVL.

This clonotype was detected a few times. The rearrangement links TRBV16 to TRBJ2-2; TRBD2 is a possible D gene (5 bases). V was cut by 1 base and J by 5 bases, with 11 bases left in between. Germline loops: CDR1 KGHSY, CDR2 FQNENV. The CDR3 is 15 amino acids. The CDR3 spells CASSQFTRGTGELFF. Here the CDR3 DNA reads TGTGCCAGCAGCCAATTTACCCGAGGGACCGGGGAGCTGTTTTTT.

This clonotype was counted a few times. The V call is TRBV5-6, the J call TRBJ2-5, with 15 bases matching TRBD2. This CDR3 comprises 19 residues. V shed 3 bases and J 3 bases; nucleotides not matched to a gene: 12. Germline V gives CDR1 SGHDT, CDR2 YYEEEE. CDR3 nucleotides: TGTGCCAGCAGCTCCAGGGGTTGGACTAGCGGGGGGGACGAAGAGACCCAGTACTTC. This sequence encodes CASSSRGWTSGGDEETQYF.

The J gene is TRBJ1-1, the V gene TRBV6-2 or TRBV6-3; no clear D gene. The V gene lost 0 bases and the J gene lost 4 bases, with 12 bases spanning the gap. Looked up from germline, CDR1 is MNHEY and CDR2 is SVGEGT. The CDR3 has 15 residues. The CDR3 DNA follows: TGTGCCAGCAGTTACTCGCCCCAAAGTACCACTGAAGCTTTCTTT. Translation: CASSYSPQSTTEAFF.

This clonotype was counted a few times. The chain combines TRBV9 with TRBJ1-2, with 7 positions matching TRBD1. This CDR3 is built from 16 residues. Germline values: CDR1 SGDLS, CDR2 YYNGEE. V was pared by 4 bases and J by 1 base, with 10 bases of the junction left unmatched. CDR3 in amino acids: CASSREGGQFNYGYTF. Written as DNA, the CDR3 is TGTGCCAGCAGCAGAGAGGGGGGACAGTTTAACTATGGCTACACCTTC.

This clonotype appeared a few times. The gene calls are TRBV3-1 and TRBJ1-6, with TRBD1 identical over 7 bases. This CDR3 is built from 16 residues. Germline V gives CDR1 LGHDT, CDR2 YNNKEL (reference sequence). The junction had 11 bases not matched to a gene; V was cut back by 5 bases and J by 7 bases. The CDR3 nucleotides are TGTGCCAGCAGCTCTCCTGGACAGGAAGGGAATTCACCCCTCCACTTT. Its translation is CASSSPGQEGNSPLHF.

The gene calls are TRBV6-6 and TRBJ1-1, with D hard to call. In germline, CDR1 is MNHNY, CDR2 SVGAGI (reference sequence). V gave up 2 bases and J gave up 0 bases, with 10 bases separating them. CDR3 length: 15 amino acids. DNA for the CDR3: TGTGCCAGCAGTTACGATAGGTTAATGAACACTGAAGCTTTCTTT. This sequence encodes CASSYDRLMNTEAFF.

This rearrangement joins TRBV12-3 or TRBV12-4 to TRBJ2-2, with D unresolved. V lost 5 bases to trimming and J lost 9 bases, with 13 bases between them. The CDR3 length is 13 residues. The CDR3, as DNA: TGTGCCAGCAGTCCGACCCTCCGGTGGGAGCTGTTTTTT. Translated: CASSPTLRWELFF.

This clonotype was observed many times. The J gene is TRBJ2-5, the V gene TRBV7-6; the D call may be TRBD1 or TRBD2 (5 bases each). Trimming stripped 1 base from V and 3 bases from J, with 12 bases between. CDR3 size: 15 residues. The germline gives CDR1 SGHVS, CDR2 FNYEAQ. CDR3 DNA sequence: TGTGCCAGCAGCTTAGGGTACCGGGGCGAAGAGACCCAGTACTTC. It specifies CASSLGYRGEETQYF.

This rearrangement joins TRBV6-4 to TRBJ2-7; TRBD1 is a possible D gene (5 bases). The CDR3 runs 15 residues. Trimming took 6 bases from V and 0 from J, leaving 15 bases between them. Germline V gene sequence: CDR1 MRHNA, CDR2 SNTAGT. Here the CDR3 DNA reads TGTGCCAGCAGCAAACAGGCTTGTAGCTCCTACGAGCAGTACGTC. This gives the protein CASSKQACSSYEQYV.

The V gene is TRBV4-3, the J gene TRBJ1-5, with 8 bases that match TRBD1. CDR1 is LGHNA and CDR2 is YSLEER in the germline V gene. This CDR3 contains 15 residues. V lost 1 base, J lost 4 bases, and 3 bases stayed unmatched. The CDR3 DNA reads TGCGCCAGCAGCCAAGCACACAGGGGGAATCAGCCCCAGCATTTT. Translating it yields CASSQAHRGNQPQHF.

The V and J genes are TRBV5-5 and TRBJ1-2; D not resolved. CDR3 size: 15 residues. Trimming stripped 2 bases from V and 4 bases from J, with 15 bases between. CDR1 and CDR2 from the germline V gene are SGHKS and YYEKEE (reference sequence). This CDR3 reads CASSFRPRAGYGYTF. CDR3 bases: TGTGCCAGCAGCTTCCGACCAAGGGCCGGCTATGGCTACACCTTC.

This clonotype was counted between two and nine times. V usage is TRBV4-3 and J usage is TRBJ2-1; 7 positions match TRBD2. The CDR3 has 15 residues. CDR1 is LGHNA, CDR2 YSLEER, per germline. V was pared by 3 bases and J by 4 bases, with 6 bases of the junction left unmatched. CDR3 in amino acids: CASSQKSGDYNEQFF. CDR3 sequence (DNA): TGCGCCAGCAGCCAGAAAAGCGGGGATTACAATGAGCAGTTCTTC.

This clonotype showed up just a few times. This chain joins TRBV4-3 and TRBJ2-2, with TRBD2 identical over 10 bases. Losses at the gene ends were 4 bases for V and 2 bases for J; bases not matched to a gene: 10. The germline V gene has CDR1 LGHNA and CDR2 YSLEER. The CDR3 covers 18 residues. CDR3 DNA sequence: TGCGCCAGCAGCCTCCGGCTAGCGGGGGATTTTAACACCGGGGAGCTGTTTTTT. Translation: CASSLRLAGDFNTGELFF.

There are a few counts of this clonotype. The gene calls are TRBV7-9 and TRBJ1-2; no reliable D call. The CDR3 is 13 residues long. Trimming stripped 2 bases from V and 5 bases from J, with 9 bases between. In germline, CDR1 is SEHNR, CDR2 FQNEAQ (reference sequence). CDR3 bases: TGTGCCAGCAGCTTACTGGGCCGGTATGGCTACACCTTC. It translates to CASSLLGRYGYTF.

This chain connects TRBV4-3 to TRBJ2-5; TRBD2 agrees at 8 bases. The germline V gene has CDR1 LGHNA and CDR2 YSLEER. This CDR3 region has 17 residues. The V gene end was trimmed by 0 bases and the J gene end by 2 bases; junction bases not matched to a gene: 8. In nucleotides, the CDR3 is TGCGCCAGCAGCCAAGATCGGGAGGGTTGGCAGCAAGAGACCCAGTACTTC. Protein sequence: CASSQDREGWQQETQYF.